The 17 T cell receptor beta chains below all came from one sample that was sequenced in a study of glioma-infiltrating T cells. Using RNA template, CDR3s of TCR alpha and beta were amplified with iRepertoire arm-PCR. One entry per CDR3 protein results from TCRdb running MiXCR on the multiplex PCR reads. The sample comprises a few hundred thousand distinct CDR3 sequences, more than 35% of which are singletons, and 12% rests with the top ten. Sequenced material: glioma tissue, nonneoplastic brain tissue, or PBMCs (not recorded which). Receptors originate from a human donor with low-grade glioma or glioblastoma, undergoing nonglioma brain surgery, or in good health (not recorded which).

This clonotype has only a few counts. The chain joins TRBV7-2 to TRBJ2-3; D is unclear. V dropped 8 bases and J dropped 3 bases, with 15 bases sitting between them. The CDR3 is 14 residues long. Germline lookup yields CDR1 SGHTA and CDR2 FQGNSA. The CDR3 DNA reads TGTGCCAGCGAGCCTAGACCTTGGACAGATACGCAGTATTTT. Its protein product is CASEPRPWTDTQYF. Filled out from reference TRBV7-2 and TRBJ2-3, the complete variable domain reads GAGVSQSPSNKVTEKGKDVELRCDPISGHTALYWYRQSLGQGLEFLIYFQGNSAPDKSGLPSDRFSAERTGGSVSTLTIQRTQQEDSAVYLCASEPRPWTDTQYFGPGTRLTVL.

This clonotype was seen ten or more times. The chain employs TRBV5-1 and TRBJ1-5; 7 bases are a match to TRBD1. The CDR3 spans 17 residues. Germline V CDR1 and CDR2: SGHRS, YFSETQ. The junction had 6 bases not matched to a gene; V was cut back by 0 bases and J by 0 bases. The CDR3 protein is CASSLGTGDHSNQPQHF. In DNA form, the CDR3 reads TGCGCCAGCAGCTTGGGGACAGGCGATCATAGCAATCAGCCCCAGCATTTT.

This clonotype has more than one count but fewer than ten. The CDR3 DNA is TGCGCCAGCAGCTTACAAGTGTGGACTGAAGCTTTCTTT. Residues: CASSLQVWTEAFF. The V call is TRBV5-1, the J call TRBJ1-1; D uncertain. Germline CDR1 is SGHRS and CDR2 is YFSETQ. This CDR3 comprises 13 residues. Trimming pared 2 bases from V and 5 bases from J, leaving 10 bases between.

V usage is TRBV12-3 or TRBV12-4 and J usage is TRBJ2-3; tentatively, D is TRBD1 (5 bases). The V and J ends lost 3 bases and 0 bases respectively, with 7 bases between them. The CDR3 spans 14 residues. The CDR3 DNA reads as TGTGCCAGCAGTTTGCAGGGTAGCACAGATACGCAGTATTTT. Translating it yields CASSLQGSTDTQYF.

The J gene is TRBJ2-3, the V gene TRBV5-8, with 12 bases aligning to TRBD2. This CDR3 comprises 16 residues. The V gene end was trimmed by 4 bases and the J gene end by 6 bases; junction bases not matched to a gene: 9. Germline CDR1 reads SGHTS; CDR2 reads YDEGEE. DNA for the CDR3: TGTGCCAGCAGCGGAAGACTAGCGGGAGAAGTTGATACGCAGTATTTT. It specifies CASSGRLAGEVDTQYF.

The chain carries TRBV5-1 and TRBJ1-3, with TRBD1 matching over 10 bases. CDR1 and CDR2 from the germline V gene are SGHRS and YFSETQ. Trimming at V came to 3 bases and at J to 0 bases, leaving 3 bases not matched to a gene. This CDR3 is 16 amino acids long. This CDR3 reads CASSSGQGDSGNTIYF. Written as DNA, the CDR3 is TGCGCCAGCAGCTCCGGACAGGGGGACTCTGGAAACACCATATATTTT.

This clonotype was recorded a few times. CDR3 nucleotides: TGCAGTGCTCCGACGGTGGGACAGGGGAGCAATCAGCCCCAGCATTTT. It is translated as CSAPTVGQGSNQPQHF. The chain combines TRBV20-1 with TRBJ1-5; 10 nucleotides agree with TRBD1. CDR1 and CDR2 (germline): DFQATT, SNEGSKA (reference sequence). The CDR3 is made up of 16 amino acids. V lost 5 bases, J lost 1 base, and 8 bases stayed unmatched.

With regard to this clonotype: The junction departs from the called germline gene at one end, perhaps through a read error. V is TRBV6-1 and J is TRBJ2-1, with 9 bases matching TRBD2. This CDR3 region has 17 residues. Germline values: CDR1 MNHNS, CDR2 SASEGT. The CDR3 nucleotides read TGTGCCACCAGTGCGGCTGGCGGGAGGGCCTCGTACAATGAGCAGTTCTTC. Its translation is CATSAAGGRASYNEQFF.

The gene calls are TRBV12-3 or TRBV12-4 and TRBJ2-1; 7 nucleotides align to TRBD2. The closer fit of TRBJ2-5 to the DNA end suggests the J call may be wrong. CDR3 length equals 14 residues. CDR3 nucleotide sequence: TGTGCCAGCAGTTTTTCGGCGGGAGACGGGACCCAGTACTTC. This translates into CASSFSAGDGTQYF.

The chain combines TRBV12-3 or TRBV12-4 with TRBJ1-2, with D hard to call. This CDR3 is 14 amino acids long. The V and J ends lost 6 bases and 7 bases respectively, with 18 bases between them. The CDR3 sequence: CASSSRGVTGGYTF. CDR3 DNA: TGTGCCAGCAGCTCCCGCGGGGTGACGGGTGGCTACACCTTC.

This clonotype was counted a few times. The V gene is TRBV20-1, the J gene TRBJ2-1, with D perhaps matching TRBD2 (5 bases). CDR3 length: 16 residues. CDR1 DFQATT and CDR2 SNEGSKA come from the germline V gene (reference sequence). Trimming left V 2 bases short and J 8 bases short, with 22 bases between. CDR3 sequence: CSARSWAGKRNDEQFF. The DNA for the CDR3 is TGCAGTGCTAGATCGTGGGCGGGCAAGAGGAACGATGAGCAGTTCTTC.

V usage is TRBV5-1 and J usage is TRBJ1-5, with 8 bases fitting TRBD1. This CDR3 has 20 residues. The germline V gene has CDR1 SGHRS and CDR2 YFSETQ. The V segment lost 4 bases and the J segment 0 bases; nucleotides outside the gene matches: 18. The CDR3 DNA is TGCGCCAGCAGCCCGTCCCTTCTCCGACAGGGGCCACATAGCAATCAGCCCCAGCATTTT. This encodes CASSPSLLRQGPHSNQPQHF.

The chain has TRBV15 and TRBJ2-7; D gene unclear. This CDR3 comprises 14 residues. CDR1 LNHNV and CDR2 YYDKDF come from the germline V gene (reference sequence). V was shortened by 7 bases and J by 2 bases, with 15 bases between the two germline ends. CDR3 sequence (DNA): TGTGCCACCATCTCACGTGGGCAGGCCTACGAGCAGTACTTC. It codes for CATISRGQAYEQYF. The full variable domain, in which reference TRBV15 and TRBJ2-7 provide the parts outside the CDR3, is DAMVIQNPRYQVTQFGKPVTLSCSQTLNHNVMYWYQQKSSQAPKLLFHYYDKDFNNEADTPDNFQSRRPNTSFCFLDIRSPGLGDTAMYLCATISRGQAYEQYFGPGTRLTVT.

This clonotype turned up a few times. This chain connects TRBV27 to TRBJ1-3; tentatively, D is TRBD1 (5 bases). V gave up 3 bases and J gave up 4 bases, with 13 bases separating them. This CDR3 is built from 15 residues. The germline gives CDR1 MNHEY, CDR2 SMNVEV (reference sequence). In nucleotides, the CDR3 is TGTGCCAGCAGTTTCACGGGACTTGTCGGAAACACCATATATTTT. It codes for CASSFTGLVGNTIYF.

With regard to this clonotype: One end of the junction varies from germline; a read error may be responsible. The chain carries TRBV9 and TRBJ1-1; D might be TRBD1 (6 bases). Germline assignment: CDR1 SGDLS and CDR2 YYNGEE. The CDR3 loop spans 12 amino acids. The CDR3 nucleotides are TGTGCCAGCAGCAGGGGGAACAATGAAGCTTTCTTT. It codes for CASSRGNNEAFF.

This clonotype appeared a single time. This CDR3 is CASSLSGKAYNEQFF. Written as DNA, the CDR3 is TGTGCCAGCAGCTTGAGCGGGAAAGCCTACAATGAGCAGTTCTTC. This chain joins TRBV5-5 and TRBJ2-1; 7 nucleotides align to TRBD2. The junction had 3 bases not matched to a gene; V was cut back by 1 base and J by 2 bases. The germline CDR1 and CDR2 sequences are SGHKS and YYEKEE (reference sequence). CDR3 length: 15 residues.

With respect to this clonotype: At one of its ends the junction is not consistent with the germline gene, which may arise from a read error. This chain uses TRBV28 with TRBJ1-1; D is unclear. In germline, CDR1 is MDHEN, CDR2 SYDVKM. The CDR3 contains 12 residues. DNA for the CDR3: TGTGCCAGCAGTTTAACTACCACTGAAGCTCTCTTT. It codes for CASSLTTTEALF.